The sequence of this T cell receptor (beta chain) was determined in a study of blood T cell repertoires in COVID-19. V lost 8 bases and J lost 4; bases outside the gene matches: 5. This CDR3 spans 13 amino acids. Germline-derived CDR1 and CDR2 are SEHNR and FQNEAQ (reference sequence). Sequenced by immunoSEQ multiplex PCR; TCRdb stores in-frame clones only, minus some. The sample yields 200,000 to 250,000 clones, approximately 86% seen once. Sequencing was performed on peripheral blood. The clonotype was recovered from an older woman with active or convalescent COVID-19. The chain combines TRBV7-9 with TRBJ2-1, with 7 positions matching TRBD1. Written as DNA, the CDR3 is TGTGCCAGCGCCGAGACAGGGTACAATGAGCAGTTCTTC. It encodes CASAETGYNEQFF.